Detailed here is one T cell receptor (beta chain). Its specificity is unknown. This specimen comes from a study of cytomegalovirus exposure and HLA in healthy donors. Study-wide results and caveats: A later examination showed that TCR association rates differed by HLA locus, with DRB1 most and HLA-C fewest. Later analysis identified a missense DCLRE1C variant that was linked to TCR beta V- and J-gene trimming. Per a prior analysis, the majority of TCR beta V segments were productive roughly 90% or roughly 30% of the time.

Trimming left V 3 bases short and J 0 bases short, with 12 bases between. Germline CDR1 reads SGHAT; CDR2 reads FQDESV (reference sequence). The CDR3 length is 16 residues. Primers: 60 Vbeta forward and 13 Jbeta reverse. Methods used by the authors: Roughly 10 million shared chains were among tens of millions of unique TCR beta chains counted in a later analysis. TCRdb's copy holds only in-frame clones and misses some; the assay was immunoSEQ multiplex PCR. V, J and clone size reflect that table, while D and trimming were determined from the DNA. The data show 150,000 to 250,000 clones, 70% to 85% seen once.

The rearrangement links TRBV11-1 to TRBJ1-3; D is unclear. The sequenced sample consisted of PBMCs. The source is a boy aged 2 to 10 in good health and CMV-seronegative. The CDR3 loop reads CASSLDGLYSGNTIYF. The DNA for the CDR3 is TGTGCCAGCAGCTTGGACGGACTTTACTCTGGAAACACCATATATTTT.